This passage covers 23 T cell receptor beta chains from one sample sequenced in a study of blood T cell repertoires in COVID-19. The assay was immunoSEQ multiplex PCR, and TCRdb's table has in-frame clones only and misses some. The table has around 250,000 clones, approximately 82% seen once. The material sequenced was PBMCs or T cells enriched from blood (not recorded which). The receptors derive from a man aged 40-50 years who had recovered from COVID-19.

This chain connects TRBV6-6 to TRBJ1-5; a weak D match, TRBD1 (6 bases). This CDR3 is 14 amino acids long. Germline assignment: CDR1 MNHNY and CDR2 SVGAGI (reference sequence). Trimming left V 5 bases short and J 8 bases short, with 16 bases between. The CDR3 nucleotides read TGTGCCAGCAGTCGACAGGAAGGGGATAAGCCCCAGCATTTT. Encoded protein: CASSRQEGDKPQHF.

This chain uses TRBV19 with TRBJ1-5; a possible D gene is TRBD1 (6 bases). Germline assignment: CDR1 LNHDA and CDR2 SQIVND (reference sequence). The CDR3 is 15 residues long. The germline V and J ends were trimmed by 5 bases and 7 bases, with 18 bases remaining between them. The chain's CDR3 is CASSRGAEVWQPQHF. The CDR3 DNA reads TGTGCCAGTAGTCGGGGGGCAGAGGTCTGGCAGCCCCAGCATTTT.

The J gene is TRBJ2-1, the V gene TRBV5-1; 12 nucleotides line up with TRBD2. The CDR3 is 15 residues long. The V and J ends lost 3 bases and 10 bases, in that order; junction bases with no gene match: 8. Germline V gene sequence: CDR1 SGHRS, CDR2 YFSETQ. CDR3 loop: CASSSRLAGVNEQFF. The CDR3 nucleotides read TGCGCCAGCAGCTCAAGACTAGCGGGAGTAAACGAGCAGTTCTTC.

The chain recombines TRBV7-9 with TRBJ2-2; a possible D gene is TRBD1 (5 bases). The CDR3 totals 13 residues. V was shortened by 2 bases and J by 7 bases, with 8 bases between the two germline ends. Germline V gene data show CDR1 as SEHNR and CDR2 as FQNEAQ (reference sequence). The CDR3 sequence is CASSLIGDGELFF. Here the CDR3 DNA reads TGTGCCAGCAGCTTAATAGGGGACGGGGAGCTGTTTTTT.

The chain joins TRBV28 to TRBJ1-6, with 9 bases matching TRBD1. J lost 7 bases, V lost 5 bases, and 6 bases had no gene match. The CDR3 is 15 residues long. The germline CDR1 and CDR2 sequences are MDHEN and SYDVKM. The CDR3 coding sequence is TGTGCCAGCAGTCCCGGACAGGGGTACAATTCACCCCTCCACTTT. Translated, it gives CASSPGQGYNSPLHF.

This clone occurred once. V and J are TRBV5-1 and TRBJ1-5, with D unresolved. This CDR3 comprises 12 residues. Trimming took off 4 bases at V and 6 bases at J, with 8 bases between the two ends. In germline, CDR1 is SGHRS, CDR2 YFSETQ. The CDR3 here is CASSVDGQPQHF. Here the CDR3 DNA reads TGCGCCAGCAGCGTGGACGGTCAGCCCCAGCATTTT. The whole variable domain, filled in from reference TRBV5-1 and TRBJ1-5, reads KAGVTQTPRYLIKTRGQQVTLSCSPISGHRSVSWYQQTPGQGLQFLFEYFSETQRNKGNFPGRFSGRQFSNSRSEMNVSTLELGDSALYLCASSVDGQPQHFGDGTRLSIL.

V gene TRBV6-5 combines with J gene TRBJ1-6, with D tentatively TRBD1 (6 bases). Trimming pared 6 bases from V and 8 bases from J, leaving 14 bases between. CDR3 length: 14 residues. CDR1 is MNHEY and CDR2 is SVGAGI in the germline V gene. CDR3 region: CASSSRGRDSPLHF. CDR3 sequence (DNA): TGTGCCAGCAGCTCCAGGGGCCGGGATTCACCCCTCCACTTT.

This chain uses TRBV24-1 with TRBJ2-1; 7 positions match TRBD2. The J segment lost 9 bases and the V segment lost 0 bases, leaving 4 bases of the junction unmatched. The CDR3 runs to 14 residues. Looked up from germline, CDR1 is KGHDR and CDR2 is SFDVKD. CDR3 sequence (DNA): TGTGCCACCAGTGATTTGTCGCGGGAGAGTGAGCAGTTCTTC. It is translated as CATSDLSRESEQFF.

The gene calls are TRBV3-1 (or the pseudogene TRBV3-2) and TRBJ2-7; 9 nucleotides align to TRBD1. The CDR3 loop spans 14 amino acids. The V gene's germline CDR1 is LGHDT and CDR2 YNNKEL (reference sequence). V gave up 4 bases and J gave up 1 base; unmatched junction bases: 2. CDR3 DNA: TGTGCCAGCAGCCCGACAGGGGGTTCCTACGAGCAGTACTTC. This codes for CASSPTGGSYEQYF.

This chain connects TRBV11-2 to TRBJ2-7; TRBD1 is a possible D gene (6 bases). Trimming shortened V by 5 bases and J by 7 bases, and 21 bases separated the two germline ends. Germline CDR1 is SGHAT and CDR2 is FQNNGV. CDR3 length: 15 amino acids. The CDR3 loop is CASSPSGTWVGEQYF. The CDR3 DNA follows: TGTGCCAGCAGCCCATCCGGGACATGGGTGGGTGAGCAGTACTTC.

The rearrangement uses TRBV3-1 (or the pseudogene TRBV3-2) and TRBJ1-2; D gene unclear. This CDR3 contains 14 residues. The V gene's germline CDR1 is LGHDT and CDR2 YNNKEL (reference sequence). Trimming left V 5 bases short and J 7 bases short, with 17 bases between. Written as DNA, the CDR3 is TGTGCCAGCAGCTCACACTCCGGGGAGGCTGGCTACACCTTC. This encodes CASSSHSGEAGYTF.

J is TRBJ2-5 and V is TRBV7-9; the match to TRBD1 covers 7 bases. This CDR3 contains 13 residues. V was pared by 0 bases and J by 14 bases, with 9 bases of the junction left unmatched. Per the germline V gene, CDR1 is SEHNR and CDR2 is FQNEAQ (reference sequence). This CDR3 is CASSLAGQLVLYF. The CDR3 DNA sequence: TGTGCCAGCAGCTTAGCGGGACAGCTGGTGCTATACTTC.

The chain recombines TRBV6-1 with TRBJ1-5; D gene unclear. The CDR3 has 17 residues. Germline V lookup: CDR1 MNHNS, CDR2 SASEGT. With 3 bases removed from V and 2 bases from J, the gap between germline ends came to 17 bases. The DNA for the CDR3 is TGTGCCAGCAGTGAGAGCGGGGTGTACAGACGCAATCAGCCCCAGCATTTT. Encoded protein: CASSESGVYRRNQPQHF.

The chain uses TRBV4-2 and TRBJ1-1; D is unclear. Deletions cut 1 base from V and 2 bases from J, with 8 bases between. Germline CDR1 reads LGHNA; CDR2 reads YNFKEQ. The CDR3 consists of 14 residues. The CDR3 sequence is CASSQGGLNTEAFF. CDR3 sequence (DNA): TGTGCCAGCAGCCAAGGAGGCCTCAACACTGAAGCTTTCTTT.

V is TRBV7-3 and J is TRBJ2-1, with D perhaps TRBD2 (6 bases). The V gene lost 1 base and the J gene lost 5 bases, with 15 bases spanning the gap. Germline lookup yields CDR1 SGHTA and CDR2 FQGTGA. This CDR3 has 16 amino acids. The CDR3 spells CASSLIVSGGDNEQFF. The CDR3 region has the DNA TGTGCCAGCAGCTTAATAGTTAGCGGAGGGGACAATGAGCAGTTCTTC.

This rearrangement joins TRBV28 to TRBJ1-2; D might be TRBD1 (6 bases). Germline V CDR1 and CDR2: MDHEN, SYDVKM. V was clipped by 2 bases and J by 3 bases, with 13 bases between them. This CDR3 has 15 residues. CDR3 in DNA: TGTGCCAGCAGTTTAGGGGGCAGGGTAGACTATGGCTACACCTTC. It yields the protein CASSLGGRVDYGYTF.

The chain couples TRBV4-2 to TRBJ1-6; maybe TRBD1 (6 bases). Germline CDR1 LGHNA, CDR2 YNFKEQ. The CDR3 loop spans 17 amino acids. The V end was cut by 2 bases, the J end by 8 bases, with 19 bases between. DNA of the CDR3: TGTGCCAGCAGCCAACCTACAGGGACGGTTAGGGATTCACCCCTCCACTTT. The encoded protein is CASSQPTGTVRDSPLHF.

The chain recombines TRBV7-2 with TRBJ2-7; D possibly corresponds to TRBD1 (5 bases). Between the trimmed V and J ends, which lost 5 bases and 1 base, there was a span of 15 bases. The length of the CDR3 is 15 residues. CDR1 is SGHTA, CDR2 FQGNSA, per germline. CDR3 sequence reads: CASSTDRTLSYEQYF. The CDR3 DNA sequence: TGTGCCAGCAGCACAGACAGAACTCTTTCCTACGAGCAGTACTTC.

V gene TRBV14 combines with J gene TRBJ2-1; 7 nucleotides agree with TRBD2. This CDR3 region has 17 residues. J gave up 6 bases and V 3 bases, and 14 bases lay outside the gene matches. The V gene's germline CDR1 is SGHDN and CDR2 FVKESK. CDR3 sequence reads: CASSQMGSPTSVNEQFF. In DNA form, the CDR3 reads TGTGCCAGCAGCCAGATGGGAAGCCCCACTAGCGTCAATGAGCAGTTCTTC.

The gene calls are TRBV5-4 and TRBJ2-7; the match to TRBD1 covers 10 bases. The germline V gene has CDR1 SGHNT and CDR2 YYREEE (reference sequence). The trim removed 4 bases at V and 5 bases at J, leaving 3 bases unmatched. This CDR3 region has 13 residues. The CDR3 loop reads CASSKTGGDEQYF. The CDR3 coding sequence is TGTGCCAGCAGCAAGACAGGGGGCGACGAGCAGTACTTC.

This clone was seen only a few times. The chain carries TRBV19 and TRBJ1-2, with 8 bases identical to TRBD1. The J segment lost 4 bases and the V segment lost 7 bases, leaving 2 bases of the junction unmatched. This CDR3 is 12 amino acids long. Per the germline V gene, CDR1 is LNHDA and CDR2 is SQIVND (reference sequence). DNA for the CDR3: TGTGCCAGTACCACAGGGGGCTATGGCTACACCTTC. The encoded protein is CASTTGGYGYTF.

Worth noting for this clone: Other DNA sequences from this sample encode an identical CDR3 as well. V usage is TRBV5-1 and J usage is TRBJ1-5; unclear D gene. V lost 4 bases and J lost 2, with 10 bases in between. Germline V gene data show CDR1 as SGHRS and CDR2 as YFSETQ. CDR3 length: 14 amino acids. As DNA, the CDR3 is TGCGCCAGCAGCCCGGGGAGGGGCAATCAGCCCCAGCATTTT. Its translation: CASSPGRGNQPQHF.

This clone was counted only a few times. V usage is TRBV6-5 and J usage is TRBJ2-1; 12 nucleotides align to TRBD2. The trim removed 4 bases at V and 5 bases at J, leaving 6 bases unmatched. Germline V lookup: CDR1 MNHEY, CDR2 SVGAGI. The length of the CDR3 is 16 residues. The DNA of the CDR3 is TGTGCCAGCAGTTTTATACGACTAGCGGGGGACAATGAGCAGTTCTTC. It encodes CASSFIRLAGDNEQFF.